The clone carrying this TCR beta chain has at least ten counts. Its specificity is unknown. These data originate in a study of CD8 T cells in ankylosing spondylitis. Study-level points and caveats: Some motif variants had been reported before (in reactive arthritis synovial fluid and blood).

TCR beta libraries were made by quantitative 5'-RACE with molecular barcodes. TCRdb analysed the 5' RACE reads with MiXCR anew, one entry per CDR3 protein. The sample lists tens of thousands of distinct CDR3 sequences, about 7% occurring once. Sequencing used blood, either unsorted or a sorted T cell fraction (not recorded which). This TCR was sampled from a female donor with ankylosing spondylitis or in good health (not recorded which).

The CDR3 region has the DNA TGCGCCAGCAACCCCTATGGGACAGGGGGCAGGAATGAGCAGTTCTTC. Amino acid sequence: CASNPYGTGGRNEQFF. The V and J genes are TRBV5-1 and TRBJ2-1, with 12 bases lining up with TRBD1. The V segment lost 6 bases and the J segment 7 bases; nucleotides outside the gene matches: 11. CDR3 length equals 16 residues. CDR1 and CDR2 from the germline V gene are SGHRS and YFSETQ.